This is a list of T cell receptor beta chains from one sample in a study of beta chain features in type 1 diabetes. Generated by immunoSEQ multiplex PCR, the TCRdb table keeps only in-frame clones and is missing some. The sample lists approximately 160,000 clones, about 8.1% seen once, with 0.65% in the top ten. Sequenced: central memory CD4+ T cells from blood. The receptors here all came from a young man in good health. Each CDR3 is given with its conserved first and last residue. Each record gives: J gene, D gene, clone size, V gene, CDR3 protein, CDR3 DNA. A D gene is named only where the DNA matches it firmly. Clone size is given for some rows only: seen once, a few or many times, or a class if the clone is expanded.

TRBJ1-5,-,-,TRBV5-5,CASSFDSYSNQPQHF,TGTGCCAGCAGCTTCGACAGCTATAGCAATCAGCCCCAGCATTTT
TRBJ2-7,-,few,TRBV5-4,CASSPEATSYEQYF,TGTGCCAGCAGCCCGGAGGCCACTTCCTACGAGCAGTACTTC
TRBJ1-3,-,-,TRBV5-4,CASSLGPHQEGAIYF,TGTGCCAGCAGCTTGGGACCGCACCAGGAAGGCGCCATATATTTT
TRBJ1-5,-,-,TRBV30,CAWSGSNQPQHF,TGTGCCTGGTCAGGTAGCAATCAGCCCCAGCATTTT
TRBJ2-3,-,-,TRBV7-2,CASSSQASSTDTQYF,TGTGCCAGCAGCTCCCAGGCCTCTAGCACAGATACGCAGTATTTT
TRBJ2-5,TRBD2,few,TRBV9,CASSPLAGAETQYF,TGTGCCAGCAGCCCTCTAGCGGGGGCAGAGACCCAGTACTTC
TRBJ1-2,TRBD1,few,TRBV10-3,CATLSDGTGGGGYTF,TGTGCCACCCTTTCGGACGGGACAGGGGGAGGTGGCTACACCTTC
TRBJ1-1,TRBD1,few,TRBV5-4,CASSWDSTEAFF,TGTGCCAGCAGTTGGGACAGCACTGAAGCTTTCTTT
TRBJ1-2,-,many,TRBV30,CACRGIPDGYTF,TGTGCCTGCCGGGGGATCCCGGATGGCTACACCTTC
TRBJ2-7,TRBD2,-,TRBV6-6,CASSYQHGGIDEQYF,TGTGCCAGCAGTTACCAACACGGGGGGATCGACGAGCAGTACTTC
TRBJ2-7,TRBD1,few,TRBV30,CACQRTGVGEQYF,TGTGCCTGCCAAAGGACAGGGGTGGGGGAGCAGTACTTC
TRBJ2-3,-,-,TRBV7-2,CASSLYTDTQYF,TGTGCCAGCAGCCTCTACACAGATACGCAGTATTTT
TRBJ2-1,TRBD2,few,TRBV30,CAWSHSGGRGEQFF,TGTGCCTGGAGTCACAGCGGGGGGAGGGGTGAGCAGTTCTTC
TRBJ2-7,-,few,TRBV6-5,CASNPTGTYEQYF,TGTGCCAGCAATCCGACAGGAACCTACGAGCAGTACTTC
TRBJ1-1,-,few,TRBV29-1,CSVDRTTEAFF,TGCAGCGTTGACAGAACCACTGAAGCTTTCTTT
TRBJ2-2,TRBD2,-,TRBV25-1,CASSLAGLSTGELFF,TGTGCCAGCAGTCTGGCGGGACTATCGACCGGGGAGCTGTTTTTT
TRBJ1-4,TRBD1,-,TRBV2,CASRQGALSEKLFF,TGTGCCAGCAGACAGGGGGCTTTGAGTGAAAAACTGTTTTTT
TRBJ1-5,TRBD1,-,TRBV30,CAWSVQGAGQPQHF,TGTGCCTGGAGTGTTCAGGGGGCCGGTCAGCCCCAGCATTTT
TRBJ2-5,-,many,TRBV2,CASRDYQTQYF,TGTGCCAGCAGGGACTACCAGACCCAGTACTTC
TRBJ2-7,TRBD1,few,TRBV7-9,CASSLDSWGQVTSYEQYF,TGTGCCAGCAGCTTAGATTCTTGGGGACAGGTTACCTCCTACGAGCAGTACTTC
TRBJ1-1,-,few,TRBV4-3,CASSLRNTEAFF,TGCGCCAGCAGCTTGAGGAACACTGAAGCTTTCTTT
TRBJ2-5,-,-,TRBV14,CASSSQLGGVQETQYF,TGTGCCAGCAGCTCTCAGCTGGGGGGAGTCCAAGAGACCCAGTACTTC
TRBJ2-7,TRBD1,few,TRBV27,CASSPRTGVSEQYF,TGTGCCAGCAGTCCCCGGACAGGGGTGTCCGAGCAGTACTTC
TRBJ2-7,-,few,TRBV27,CASSSPLRGSSYEQYF,TGTGCCAGCAGTTCACCCCTTCGGGGAAGCTCCTACGAGCAGTACTTC
TRBJ2-5,TRBD1,few,TRBV28,CASSSQGAEETQYF,TGTGCCAGCAGTTCACAGGGGGCCGAAGAGACCCAGTACTTC
TRBJ1-2,-,few,TRBV9,CASSPDSNYGYTF,TGTGCCAGCAGCCCGGACAGCAACTATGGCTACACCTTC
TRBJ2-1,-,-,TRBV30,CAWTTGMGNEQFF,TGTGCCTGGACGACAGGAATGGGCAATGAGCAGTTCTTC
TRBJ1-2,TRBD1,-,TRBV7-2,CASSLETGDYGYTF,TGTGCCAGCAGCTTAGAGACAGGGGATTATGGCTACACCTTC
TRBJ1-1,-,few,TRBV6-5,CAAWQAGRYSEAFF,TGTGCCGCTTGGCAGGCAGGCCGGTACTCTGAAGCTTTCTTT
TRBJ2-7,TRBD1,-,TRBV28,CASRRDSYEQYF,TGTGCCAGCAGAAGGGACAGCTACGAGCAGTACTTC
TRBJ2-1,TRBD2,-,TRBV6-1,CASSEGLAGGNEQFF,TGTGCCAGCAGTGAAGGACTAGCGGGAGGGAATGAGCAGTTCTTC
TRBJ1-6,-,-,TRBV6-1,CASRQGLDSPLHF,TGTGCCAGCAGGCAGGGCCTCGATTCACCCCTCCACTTT
TRBJ2-6,-,few,TRBV7-9,CASSWGIYSGANVLTF,TGCGCCAGCAGCTGGGGCATTTACTCTGGGGCCAACGTCCTGACTTTC
TRBJ1-5,TRBD1,few,TRBV29-1,CSVAQGVWDQPQHF,TGCAGCGTCGCACAGGGGGTCTGGGATCAGCCCCAGCATTTT
TRBJ2-2,-,-,TRBV19,CASSIRGPPHTGELFF,TGTGCCAGTAGTATCAGAGGCCCGCCCCACACCGGGGAGCTGTTTTTT
TRBJ2-1,TRBD2,-,TRBV14,CASSLPGLAGGINEQFF,TGTGCCAGCAGCCTGCCCGGACTAGCGGGAGGGATCAATGAGCAGTTCTTC
TRBJ2-1,TRBD2,-,TRBV7-9,CASSRSRGLVTAYNEQFF,TGTGCCAGCAGCCGATCTAGGGGACTAGTCACCGCTTACAATGAGCAGTTCTTC
TRBJ2-5,-,-,TRBV11-1,CASSQGLLEQYF,TGTGCCAGCAGCCAGGGACTTTTGGAGCAGTACTTC
TRBJ2-2,-,few,TRBV21-1,CASYRLGELFF,TGTGCCAGCTATCGTCTCGGGGAGCTGTTTTTT
TRBJ1-1,TRBD1,-,TRBV27,CASSPTRDRVGEAFF,TGTGCCAGCAGTCCCACCCGAGACAGGGTGGGAGAAGCTTTCTTT
TRBJ2-7,TRBD2,few,TRBV15,CATSRVLAGVEQYF,TGTGCCACCAGCAGAGTTCTAGCGGGAGTCGAGCAGTACTTC
TRBJ2-3,-,few,TRBV2,CASSEEASSTQYF,TGTGCCAGCAGTGAAGAGGCTAGTAGTACGCAGTATTTT
TRBJ1-1,-,few,TRBV7-2,CASSPGQMLGAFF,TGTGCCAGCAGCCCTGGACAGATGTTAGGCGCTTTCTTT
TRBJ2-7,-,-,TRBV11-3,CASSLGQDYEQYF,TGTGCCAGCAGCTTAGGGCAGGACTACGAGCAGTACTTC
TRBJ1-4,-,-,TRBV6-5,CASERVANEKLFF,TGTGCCAGCGAGCGGGTGGCTAATGAAAAACTGTTTTTT
TRBJ2-6,-,many,TRBV29-1,CSCSGDSGANVLTF,TGCAGCTGCTCGGGGGACTCTGGGGCCAACGTCCTGACTTTC
TRBJ1-2,TRBD1,few,TRBV29-1,CSVEQGGGYTF,TGCAGCGTTGAACAGGGGGGAGGCTACACCTTC
TRBJ2-7,TRBD2,few,TRBV5-1,CASSSTGGSSYEQYF,TGCGCCAGCAGCTCAACGGGGGGGAGCTCCTACGAGCAGTACTTC
TRBJ1-6,-,few,TRBV4-2,CASSQFDSPLHF,TGTGCCAGCAGCCAATTCGATTCACCCCTCCACTTT
TRBJ1-6,TRBD1,-,TRBV19,CASTSTGDYNSPLHF,TGTGCCAGTACATCGACAGGGGACTATAATTCACCCCTCCACTTT
TRBJ2-7,TRBD2,few,TRBV28,CASSFTSVDYFSYEQYF,TGTGCCAGCAGTTTTACTAGCGTGGACTATTTCTCCTACGAGCAGTACTTC
TRBJ2-5,-,few,TRBV14,CASSRLGDSKETQYF,TGTGCCAGCAGCAGATTAGGGGACTCAAAAGAGACCCAGTACTTC
TRBJ1-2,-,few,TRBV14,CASSRRDLGGYTF,TGTGCCAGCAGCCGCAGGGATTTAGGGGGCTACACCTTC
TRBJ1-1,-,many,TRBV29-1,CSVDDTEAFF,TGCAGCGTTGACGACACTGAAGCTTTCTTT
TRBJ2-7,-,-,TRBV9,CASSVDRGGGGNEQYF,TGTGCCAGCAGCGTAGATAGGGGGGGCGGCGGTAACGAGCAGTACTTC
TRBJ1-5,TRBD1,few,TRBV2,CASSRDRERQPQHF,TGTGCCAGCAGCCGGGACAGGGAACGTCAGCCCCAGCATTTT
TRBJ2-7,TRBD1,few,TRBV18,CASSPSRQGDNEQYF,TGTGCCAGCTCACCCTCAAGACAGGGGGACAACGAGCAGTACTTC
TRBJ2-4,-,-,TRBV30,CAWSSGGNIQYF,TGTGCCTGGAGTAGTGGAGGGAACATTCAGTACTTC
TRBJ1-6,TRBD1,-,TRBV19,CASKGTGGFGSPLHF,TGTGCCAGTAAGGGGACAGGGGGCTTCGGTTCACCCCTCCACTTT